The clone carrying this T cell receptor beta chain was recorded at least ten times. Its antigen is unidentified. This record belongs to a study of T cells in Graves' hyperthyroidism and ophthalmopathy. Study-level results: The authors' 13 V-J model separated ophthalmopathy from stable hyperthyroidism. Most thyroid clonotypes that were expanded above 0.001 also turned up in blood. Model-based prediction identified ophthalmopathy a median approximately 6.2 months prior to its onset.

Unmatched junction bases numbered 3, after V lost 7 bases and J lost 3 bases. Germline CDR1 and CDR2: SGDLS and YYNGEE. The CDR3 runs to 13 residues. Diagnostic decisions used clinical symptoms, serum thyroxine and TRAb, thyroid ultrasound and orbital computed tomography. Researchers amplified the TCR beta CDR3 regions from RNA transcripts. TCR CDR3 regions were first amplified by RT-PCR with HTBI primers. TCRdb passed the multiplex PCR reads through MiXCR, listing each CDR3 protein once. The sample contains about 540,000 distinct CDR3 sequences, 35% to 55% of which appear only once. The TCR sequence derives from a woman under 30 with Graves' hyperthyroidism. V and J are TRBV9 and TRBJ2-7, with 11 bases that match TRBD2. The sample comprised peripheral blood or thyroid tissue (not recorded which). The CDR3 sequence: CASGGLAGYEQYF. In DNA form, the CDR3 reads TGTGCCAGCGGTGGACTAGCGGGCTACGAGCAGTACTTC.